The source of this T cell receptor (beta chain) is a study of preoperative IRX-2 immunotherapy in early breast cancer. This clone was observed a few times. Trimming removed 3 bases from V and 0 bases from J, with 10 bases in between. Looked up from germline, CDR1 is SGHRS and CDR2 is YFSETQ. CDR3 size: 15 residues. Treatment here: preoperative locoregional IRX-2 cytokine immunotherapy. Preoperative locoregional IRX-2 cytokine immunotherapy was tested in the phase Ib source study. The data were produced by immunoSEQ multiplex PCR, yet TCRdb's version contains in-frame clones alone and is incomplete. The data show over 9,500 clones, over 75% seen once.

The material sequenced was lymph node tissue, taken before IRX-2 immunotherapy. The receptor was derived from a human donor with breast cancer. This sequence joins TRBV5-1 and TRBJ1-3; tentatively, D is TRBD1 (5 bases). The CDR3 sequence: CASSSSGDSGNTIYF. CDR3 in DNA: TGCGCCAGCAGCTCCTCGGGGGACTCTGGAAACACCATATATTTT.